The clone carrying this T cell receptor (beta chain) occurred many times. What it binds is not known. The data stem from a study of T cells in Graves' hyperthyroidism and ophthalmopathy. About the study: At the time of initial diagnosis and before any treatment, peripheral blood was collected. Study results and limitations: Most expanded thyroid clonotypes above 0.001 recurred in blood.

The V gene lost 6 bases and the J gene lost 3 bases, with 13 bases spanning the gap. CDR3 length: 13 amino acids. CDR1 is DFQATT, CDR2 SNEGSKA, per germline (reference sequence). Investigators excluded patients with uncontrolled infection, other autoimmune disease, pregnancy or lactation. Authors of the study amplified TCR beta CDR3 regions from RNA transcripts. The HTBI set primed first-round TCR CDR3 RT-PCR. Each CDR3 protein is one row after TCRdb ran MiXCR on the multiplex PCR reads. The sample holds around 600,000 distinct CDR3 sequences, about 16% seen once. The sequence was obtained from a woman aged 40 to 55 with Graves' ophthalmopathy. V and J are TRBV20-1 and TRBJ2-3; the D is unclear. The specimen sequenced was blood. CDR3 residues: CSAMVVGTDTQYF. DNA of the CDR3: TGCAGTGCAATGGTCGTGGGAACAGATACGCAGTATTTT.